The sequence of this T cell receptor (beta chain) was determined in a study of T-cell memory formation after mild COVID-19. TCRdb reanalysed the 5' RACE reads using MiXCR and keeps one entry per CDR3 protein. The sample carries some 450,000 distinct CDR3 sequences, around 20% recorded once. Between the trimmed V and J ends, which lost 6 bases and 4 bases, there was a span of 6 bases. Germline V gene data show CDR1 as SEHNR and CDR2 as FQNEAQ (reference sequence). CDR3 length: 11 residues. The V call is TRBV7-9, the J call TRBJ2-5; D remains unclear. The sequencing input was PBMCs or a T cell subset sorted from them (not recorded which). The origin of this receptor is an adult woman who had mild COVID-19 (a few samples of this study predate the infection). Cell type and time point are not known. The CDR3 DNA sequence: TGTGCCAGCAGTACGTCAGAGACCCAGTACTTC. Protein product: CASSTSETQYF.